The source of this T cell receptor (beta chain) is a study of response to subunit inactivated influenza vaccine. CDR1 and CDR2 from the germline V gene are ENHRY and SYGVKD. Trimming took off 6 bases at V and 2 bases at J, with 11 bases between the two ends. The CDR3 has 14 amino acids. TCRdb recomputed calls from the RT-PCR reads with MiXCR, one row per CDR3 protein. The sample yields approximately 290,000 distinct CDR3 sequences, approximately 20% seen once. Study-level findings and limits: The authors proposed limited new T cell recruitment per seasonal influenza vaccination.

The sample holds a few counts of this clonotype. The antigen remains undetermined. J is TRBJ2-1 and V is TRBV10-3; no clear D gene. This TCR derives from a man aged 50-75 years who received an inactivated influenza vaccine. Sequenced here: PBMCs from blood, sampled about 19 months after vaccination. The CDR3 DNA sequence: TGTGCCATCAGAGAGGCTCCCCCCTACAATGAGCAGTTCTTC. Translating it yields CAIREAPPYNEQFF.